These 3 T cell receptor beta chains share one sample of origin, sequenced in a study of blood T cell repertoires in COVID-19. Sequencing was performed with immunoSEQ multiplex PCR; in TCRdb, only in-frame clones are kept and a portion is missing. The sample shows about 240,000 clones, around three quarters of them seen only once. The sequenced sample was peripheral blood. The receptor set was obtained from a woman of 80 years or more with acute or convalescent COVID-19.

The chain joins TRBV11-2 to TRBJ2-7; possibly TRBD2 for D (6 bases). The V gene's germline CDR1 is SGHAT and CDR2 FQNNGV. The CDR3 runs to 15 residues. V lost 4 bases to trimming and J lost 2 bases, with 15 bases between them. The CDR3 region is CASSSGRLGAYEQYF. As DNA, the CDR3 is TGTGCCAGCAGCTCTGGCCGACTAGGGGCCTACGAGCAGTACTTC.

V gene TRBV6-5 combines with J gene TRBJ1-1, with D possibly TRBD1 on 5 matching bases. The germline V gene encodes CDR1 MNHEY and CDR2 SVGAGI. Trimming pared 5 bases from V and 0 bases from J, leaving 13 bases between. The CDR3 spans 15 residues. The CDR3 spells CASSNVQGMNTEAFF. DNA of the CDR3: TGTGCCAGCAGTAATGTCCAGGGAATGAACACTGAAGCTTTCTTT.

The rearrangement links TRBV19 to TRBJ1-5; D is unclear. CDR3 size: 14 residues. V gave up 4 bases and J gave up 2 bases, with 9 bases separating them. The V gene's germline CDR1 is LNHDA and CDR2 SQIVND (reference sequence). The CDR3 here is CASSSSGGNQPQHF. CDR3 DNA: TGTGCCAGTAGTAGCTCCGGGGGCAATCAGCCCCAGCATTTT.